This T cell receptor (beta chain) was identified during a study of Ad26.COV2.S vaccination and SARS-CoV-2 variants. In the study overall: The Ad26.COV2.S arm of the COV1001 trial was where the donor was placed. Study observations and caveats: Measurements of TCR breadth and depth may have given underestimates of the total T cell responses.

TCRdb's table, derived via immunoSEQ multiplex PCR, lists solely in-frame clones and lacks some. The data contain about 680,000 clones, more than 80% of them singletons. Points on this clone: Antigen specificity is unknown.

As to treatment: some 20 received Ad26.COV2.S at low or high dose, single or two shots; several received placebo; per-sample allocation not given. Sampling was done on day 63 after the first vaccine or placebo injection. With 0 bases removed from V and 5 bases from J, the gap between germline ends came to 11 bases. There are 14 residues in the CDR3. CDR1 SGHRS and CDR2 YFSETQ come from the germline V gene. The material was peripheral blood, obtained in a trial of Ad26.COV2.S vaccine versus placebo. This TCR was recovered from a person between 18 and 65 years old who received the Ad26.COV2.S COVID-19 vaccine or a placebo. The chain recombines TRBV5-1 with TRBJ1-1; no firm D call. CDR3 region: CASSLARGKTEAFF. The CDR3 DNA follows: TGCGCCAGCAGCTTGGCGAGAGGGAAGACTGAAGCTTTCTTT.